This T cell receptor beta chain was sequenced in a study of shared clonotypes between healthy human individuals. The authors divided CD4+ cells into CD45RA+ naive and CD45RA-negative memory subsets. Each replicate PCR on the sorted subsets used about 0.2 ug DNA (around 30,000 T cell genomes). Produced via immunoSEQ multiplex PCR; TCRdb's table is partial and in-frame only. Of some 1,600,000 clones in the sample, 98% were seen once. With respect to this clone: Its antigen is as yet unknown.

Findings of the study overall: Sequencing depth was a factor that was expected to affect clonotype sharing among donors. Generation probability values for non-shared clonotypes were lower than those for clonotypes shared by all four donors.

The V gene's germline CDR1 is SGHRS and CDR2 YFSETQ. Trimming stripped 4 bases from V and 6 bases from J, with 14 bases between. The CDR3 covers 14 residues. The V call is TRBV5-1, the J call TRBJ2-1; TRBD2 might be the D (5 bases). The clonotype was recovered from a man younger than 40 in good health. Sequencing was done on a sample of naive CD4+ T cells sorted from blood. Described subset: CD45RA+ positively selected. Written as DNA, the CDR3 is TGCGCCAGCAGCCGGGATGGACTGCGCAATGAGCAGTTCTTC. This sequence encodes CASSRDGLRNEQFF.